This is a list of T cell receptor beta chains from one sample in a study of human T cells and chemical hapten exposure. From the RACE reads, TCRdb called clonotypes with MiXCR, one entry per CDR3 protein. The data contain tens of thousands of distinct CDR3 sequences, approximately 29% of them singletons. Specimen: whole blood, collected in connection with sensitization to the hapten diphenylcyclopropenone (DPC). All receptors come from a man aged 40-49 years with alopecia areata. Some clones in this sample may be carry-over from other donors' samples. Both conserved end residues are part of each CDR3. The D gene is left open where the match is weak. Expanded clones get a size class; other rows say once, few or many, or leave the size out.

TRBV5-6	-	13	TRBJ2-7	-	CASSGTPVNEQYF	TGTGCCAGCAGCGGGACTCCAGTAAACGAGCAGTACTTC
TRBV28	TRBD1	14	TRBJ2-7	-	CASSSMTGSYEQYF	TGTGCCAGCAGTTCGATGACAGGGAGCTACGAGCAGTACTTC
TRBV6-5	-	14	TRBJ1-6	once	CAGSYKGLNSPLHF	TGTGCCGGCAGTTACAAGGGTCTCAATTCACCCCTCCACTTT
TRBV20-1	-	16	TRBJ2-7	-	CSARELAGVHLYEQYF	TGCAGTGCTAGAGAACTAGCAGGGGTCCACCTATACGAGCAGTACTTC
TRBV3-1	-	14	TRBJ2-5	-	CASSQVEMIETQYF	TGTGCCAGCAGCCAAGTGGAAATGATAGAGACCCAGTACTTC
TRBV14	-	14	TRBJ2-5	few	CASSGHRWQETQYF	TGTGCCAGCAGCGGACACCGGTGGCAAGAGACCCAGTACTTC
TRBV14	-	15	TRBJ1-1	few	CASSQDLVTVTEAFF	TGTGCCAGCAGCCAAGATTTGGTGACAGTCACTGAAGCTTTCTTT
TRBV13	-	15	TRBJ1-1	few	CASRLGETGNTEAFF	TGTGCCAGCAGATTAGGGGAGACAGGGAACACTGAAGCTTTCTTT
TRBV29-1	TRBD2	15	TRBJ2-3	-	CSVGGAAGGTDTQYF	TGCAGCGTTGGGGGTGCCGCGGGAGGAACAGATACGCAGTATTTT
TRBV3-1	-	15	TRBJ2-3	-	CASSQDSGFEDTQYF	TGTGCCAGCAGCCAAGACAGTGGGTTTGAGGATACGCAGTATTTT
TRBV5-6	-	12	TRBJ2-1	-	CASSGGVHEQFF	TGTGCCAGCAGCGGGGGAGTGCATGAGCAGTTCTTC
TRBV7-2	-	16	TRBJ2-1	-	CASSLGPGVNSNEQFF	TGTGCCAGCAGCTTAGGGCCCGGGGTAAATTCCAATGAGCAGTTCTTC
TRBV28	-	15	TRBJ2-3	-	CASSLGYYSTDTQYF	TGTGCCAGCAGTTTAGGCTACTATAGCACAGATACGCAGTATTTT
TRBV3-1	TRBD2	14	TRBJ2-1	few	CASKGLAGSNEQFF	TGTGCCAGCAAAGGACTAGCGGGTTCAAATGAGCAGTTCTTC
TRBV6-5	-	14	TRBJ2-3	few	CASSSGWLTDTQYF	TGTGCCAGCAGTTCAGGCTGGTTGACGGATACGCAGTATTTT
TRBV20-1	-	12	TRBJ2-3	-	CSASGSSDTQYF	TGCAGTGCTAGCGGGAGTTCAGATACGCAGTATTTT
TRBV6-4	-	14	TRBJ1-6	many	CASSDRLGNSPLHF	TGTGCCAGCAGTGACAGGTTGGGGAACTCACCCCTCCACTTT
TRBV29-1	TRBD1	15	TRBJ2-1	few	CSVADNRGFRNEQFF	TGCAGCGTGGCGGATAACAGGGGGTTTAGGAATGAGCAGTTCTTC
TRBV29-1	-	15	TRBJ2-1	-	CSAGGPASNNNEQFF	TGCAGCGCCGGGGGGCCCGCTTCGAATAACAATGAGCAGTTCTTC
TRBV10-3	-	15	TRBJ2-3	few	CAISVGDPSTDTQYF	TGTGCCATCAGTGTTGGCGATCCTAGCACAGATACGCAGTATTTT
TRBV2	-	10	TRBJ2-1	-	CAIGDREQFF	TGTGCCATCGGGGATCGTGAGCAGTTCTTC
TRBV7-9	TRBD2	16	TRBJ2-1	-	CASSPWRASGNNEQFF	TGTGCCAGCAGCCCTTGGAGAGCTAGCGGCAACAATGAGCAGTTCTTC
TRBV5-1	TRBD2	15	TRBJ2-7	-	CASSLEGTSRYEQYF	TGCGCCAGCAGCTTGGAGGGGACTAGCCGCTACGAGCAGTACTTC
TRBV5-1	-	15	TRBJ2-3	few	CASSLERGSTDTQYF	TGCGCCAGCAGCTTGGAACGGGGTAGCACAGATACGCAGTATTTT
TRBV29-1	-	14	TRBJ2-7	-	CSVALTLDSYEQYF	TGCAGCGTTGCTCTGACGCTAGACTCCTACGAGCAGTACTTC
TRBV10-3	TRBD1	12	TRBJ1-1	-	CAIRGQGAEAFF	TGTGCCATCAGGGGACAGGGGGCTGAAGCTTTCTTT
TRBV4-1	TRBD2	18	TRBJ2-3	-	CASSQTGASGGGTDTQYF	TGCGCCAGCAGCCAAACCGGGGCTAGCGGGGGTGGCACAGATACGCAGTATTTT
TRBV24-1	-	14	TRBJ2-1	-	CATSPWDGTNEQFF	TGTGCCACCAGTCCCTGGGATGGAACCAATGAGCAGTTCTTC
TRBV5-1	-	13	TRBJ1-2	few	CASSLDGNYGYTF	TGCGCCAGCAGCTTAGACGGCAACTATGGCTACACCTTC
TRBV2	TRBD1	13	TRBJ1-1	-	CASRWDRGTEAFF	TGTGCCAGCCGGTGGGACAGGGGCACTGAAGCTTTCTTT
TRBV28	TRBD2	15	TRBJ2-7	-	CASTEIAGGLYEQYF	TGTGCCAGCACCGAGATAGCGGGAGGCCTCTACGAGCAGTACTTC
TRBV10-3	-	14	TRBJ1-5	many	CAISAAVETKPQHF	TGTGCCATCAGTGCTGCAGTGGAAACTAAGCCCCAGCATTTT
TRBV5-6	-	13	TRBJ1-3	once	CASSLFGGNTIYF	TGTGCCAGCAGCTTGTTCGGGGGAAACACCATATATTTT
TRBV5-1	TRBD2	15	TRBJ2-1	once	CASSLGGSPYNEQFF	TGCGCCAGCAGCTTGGGCGGGAGTCCCTACAATGAGCAGTTCTTC
TRBV12-3/TRBV12-4	TRBD2	17	TRBJ2-1	few	CASSLVSLAGVLNEQFF	TGTGCCAGCAGTTTAGTTAGTCTAGCGGGAGTACTCAATGAGCAGTTCTTC
TRBV5-1	TRBD2	14	TRBJ2-1	few	CASSSGTSGTLQFF	TGCGCCAGCAGCTCCGGGACTAGCGGGACACTTCAGTTCTTC
TRBV28	-	16	TRBJ1-6	-	CASSPRGGLSNSPLHF	TGTGCCAGCAGTCCACGGGGGGGGTTGAGTAATTCACCCCTCCACTTT
TRBV10-1	-	15	TRBJ2-7	few	CASRRGVGRAYEQYF	TGCGCCAGCAGGAGGGGAGTGGGCCGAGCCTACGAGCAGTACTTC
TRBV7-2	-	13	TRBJ2-7	-	CASRPAAGNEQYF	TGTGCCAGCCGCCCCGCGGCGGGGAACGAGCAGTACTTC
TRBV11-2	TRBD2	16	TRBJ2-3	-	CASSFGSGTSTDTQYF	TGTGCCAGCAGCTTTGGTAGCGGGACTAGCACAGATACGCAGTATTTT
TRBV28	-	14	TRBJ2-4	-	CATKGGGAKNIQYF	TGTGCCACCAAGGGTGGGGGAGCCAAAAACATTCAGTACTTC
TRBV6-1	-	12	TRBJ2-2	-	CASRQGTGELFF	TGTGCCAGCAGACAGGGCACCGGGGAGCTGTTTTTT
TRBV7-9	TRBD1	17	TRBJ2-2	-	CASSLTSTGMNTGELFF	TGTGCCAGCAGCTTAACCTCGACAGGGATGAACACCGGGGAGCTGTTTTTT
TRBV27	-	14	TRBJ2-1	-	CASSPSAAYNEQFF	TGTGCCAGCAGCCCTAGCGCCGCCTACAATGAGCAGTTCTTC
TRBV28	TRBD1	15	TRBJ1-5	-	CASRTGGLSNQPQHF	TGTGCCAGCCGGACAGGGGGCTTGAGCAATCAGCCCCAGCATTTT
TRBV6-6	-	14	TRBJ2-3	few	CASSEGRSADTQYF	TGTGCCAGCAGTGAGGGGAGGTCGGCAGATACGCAGTATTTT
TRBV4-1	-	16	TRBJ1-4	-	CASSQDSAATNEKLFF	TGCGCCAGCAGCCAAGATTCTGCAGCAACTAATGAAAAACTGTTTTTT
TRBV7-9	TRBD2	13	TRBJ2-1	-	CASSLGLAGDGLF	TGTGCCAGCAGCCTTGGACTAGCGGGAGATGGGCTCTTC
TRBV28	-	13	TRBJ2-4	once	CASSLVAKNIQYF	TGTGCCAGCAGTTTAGTAGCCAAAAACATTCAGTACTTC
TRBV14	-	15	TRBJ2-1	-	CASSLPGTSYNEQFF	TGTGCCAGCAGCCTTCCAGGTACCTCCTACAATGAGCAGTTCTTC
TRBV29-1	-	14	TRBJ1-3	-	CSVSTGPNGNTIYF	TGCAGCGTCTCGACAGGTCCAAACGGGAACACCATATATTTT